Described below is a single T cell receptor (beta chain) sequence and its context. What it binds is not known. The CDR3 is 13 residues long. V lost 5 bases, J lost 3 bases, and 10 bases lay in between. Germline CDR1 MDHEN, CDR2 SYDVKM. This sample is part of a study of graft-versus-host responses after intestinal transplantation. Profiling relied on immunoSEQ multiplex PCR, and the TCRdb table lists in-frame clones only, not all of them. The table lists tens of thousands of clones, around 93% of them singletons. The rearrangement uses TRBV28 and TRBJ1-2; D ambiguous. The sequence derives from a human donor who was the organ donor for an intestinal transplant. The specimen comprised unstimulated CD4+ T cells sorted from spleen or lymph node cells, sampled before transplant. The CDR3 DNA sequence: TGTGCCAGCAGTATCATGCAGGACTATGGCTACACCTTC. Translation: CASSIMQDYGYTF.